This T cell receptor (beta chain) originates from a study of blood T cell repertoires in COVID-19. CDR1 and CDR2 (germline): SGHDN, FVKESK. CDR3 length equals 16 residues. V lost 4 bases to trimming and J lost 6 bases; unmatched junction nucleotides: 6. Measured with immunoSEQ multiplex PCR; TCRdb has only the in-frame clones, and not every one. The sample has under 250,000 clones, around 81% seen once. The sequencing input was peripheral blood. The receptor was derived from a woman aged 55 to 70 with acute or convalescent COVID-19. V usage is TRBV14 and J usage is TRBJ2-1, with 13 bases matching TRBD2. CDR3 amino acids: CASSLPGTSGANEQFF. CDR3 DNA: TGTGCCAGCAGCCTACCCGGGACTAGCGGGGCCAATGAGCAGTTCTTC.